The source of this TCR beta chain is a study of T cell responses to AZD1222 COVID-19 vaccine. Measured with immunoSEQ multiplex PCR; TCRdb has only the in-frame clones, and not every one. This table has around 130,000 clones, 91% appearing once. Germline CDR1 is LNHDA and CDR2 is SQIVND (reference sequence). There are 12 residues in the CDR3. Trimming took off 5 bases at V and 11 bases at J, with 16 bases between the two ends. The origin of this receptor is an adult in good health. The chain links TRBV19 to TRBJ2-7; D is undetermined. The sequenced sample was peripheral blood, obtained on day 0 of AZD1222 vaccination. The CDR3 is CASSGRTDGKYF. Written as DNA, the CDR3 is TGTGCCAGTAGTGGACGGACGGATGGAAAGTACTTC.